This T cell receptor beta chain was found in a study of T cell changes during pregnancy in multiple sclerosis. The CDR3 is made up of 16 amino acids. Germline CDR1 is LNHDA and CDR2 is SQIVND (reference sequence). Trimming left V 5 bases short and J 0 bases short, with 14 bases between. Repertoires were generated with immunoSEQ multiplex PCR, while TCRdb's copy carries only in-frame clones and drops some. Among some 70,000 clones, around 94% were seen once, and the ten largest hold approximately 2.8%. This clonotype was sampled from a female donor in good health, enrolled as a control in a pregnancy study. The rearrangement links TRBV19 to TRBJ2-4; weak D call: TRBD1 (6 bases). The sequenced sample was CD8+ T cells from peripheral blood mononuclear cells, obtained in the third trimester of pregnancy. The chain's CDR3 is CASSASTGLAKNIQYF. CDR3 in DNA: TGTGCCAGTAGTGCCTCGACAGGCCTAGCCAAAAACATTCAGTACTTC.